A selection of T cell receptor beta chains follows, all from one sample in a study of preoperative IRX-2 immunotherapy in early breast cancer. Sequencing was performed with immunoSEQ multiplex PCR; in TCRdb, only in-frame clones are kept and a portion is missing. The table has about 3,600 clones, less than 90% seen once. The source was tumor tissue, collected before IRX-2 immunotherapy. The receptors were sampled from a human donor with breast cancer. Both conserved end residues are part of each CDR3. A D gene is named only where the DNA matches it firmly. Expanded clones get a size class; other rows say once, few or many, or leave the size out.

j_call | v_call | d_call | clone_size | cdr3_nt | cdr3_aa
TRBJ2-6 | TRBV7-6 | . | . | TGTGCCAGCAGCTTGGAGGGTAGGGCCAACGTCCTGACTTTC | CASSLEGRANVLTF
TRBJ2-7 | TRBV28 | TRBD1 | . | TGTGCCAGCAGGTCGGCAGGGGGCCACGAGCAGTACTTC | CASRSAGGHEQYF
TRBJ1-1 | TRBV6-8 | TRBD1 | . | TGTGCCATCAGCGACCGTAACCGGGACAGAGAGACTGAAGCTTTCTTT | CAISDRNRDRETEAFF
TRBJ2-2 | TRBV11-3 | TRBD1 | . | TGTGCCAGCAGTCGGGACAGTTCGAACACCGGGGAGCTGTTTTTT | CASSRDSSNTGELFF
TRBJ2-5 | TRBV28 | TRBD1 | . | TGTGCCAGCAGGGGACAGGGGGACCAAGAGACCCAGTACTTC | CASRGQGDQETQYF
TRBJ1-2 | TRBV12-5 | . | . | TGTGCTAGTGGTCTGACCCTCCTCTCGGGAGCCGCGACCTTC | CASGLTLLSGAATF
TRBJ2-7 | TRBV28 | . | few | TGTGCCAGCAGTAAGGGGGTCTACTCCTACGAGCAGTACTTC | CASSKGVYSYEQYF
TRBJ1-4 | TRBV19 | . | . | TGTGCCAGTAGTACCCGAGGGGAAAAACTGTTTTTT | CASSTRGEKLFF
TRBJ2-7 | TRBV28 | . | once | TGTGCCAGCCGTACCCCTACAGGCGAGCAGTACTTC | CASRTPTGEQYF
TRBJ2-1 | TRBV18 | TRBD1 | few | TGTGCCAGCTCCGGGACAGCTTACAATGAGCAGTTCTTC | CASSGTAYNEQFF
TRBJ2-5 | TRBV6-8 | . | . | TGTGCCAGCAGTGATTGGGGCGCTAGCGCACAAGAGACCCAGTACTTC | CASSDWGASAQETQYF
TRBJ1-1 | TRBV19 | . | . | TGTGCCAGTAGTATCGGCGCGAACACTGAAGCTTTCTTT | CASSIGANTEAFF
TRBJ1-1 | TRBV29-1 | . | . | TGCAGCGTCGGACGGGAGAACACTGAAGCTTTCTTT | CSVGRENTEAFF
TRBJ2-3 | TRBV11-3 | TRBD2 | . | TGTGCCAGCAGCTTACGGGGGAGGGCCGCAGATACGCAGTATTTT | CASSLRGRAADTQYF
TRBJ1-1 | TRBV11-3 | . | large | TGTGCCAGCAGCTTATTGTCAGAGAACACTGAAGCTTTCTTT | CASSLLSENTEAFF
TRBJ1-2 | TRBV6-8 | . | . | TGTGCCAGCCACGCCGATGGACGCCCCAGCTATGGCTACACCTTC | CASHADGRPSYGYTF
TRBJ1-1 | TRBV7-7 | . | once | TGTGCCAGCAGCTTAGATGCGGGGATTACCACTGAAGCTTTCTTT | CASSLDAGITTEAFF
TRBJ2-4 | TRBV19 | . | . | TGTGCCAGTAGTCCCGACGATTTAGCCAAAAACATTCAGTACTTC | CASSPDDLAKNIQYF
TRBJ1-2 | TRBV6-8 | . | . | TGTGCCAGCAGTTATCAGGTGACGGGTTCGTATGGCTACACCTTC | CASSYQVTGSYGYTF
TRBJ2-2 | TRBV11-3 | TRBD2 | . | TGTGCCAGCAGCGCCCAGCTGGCGGGAGTCAAGTCCGGGGAGCTGTTTTTT | CASSAQLAGVKSGELFF
TRBJ2-7 | TRBV18 | TRBD1 | . | TGTGCCAGCTCCCCGACAGGGGCCTACGAGCAGTACTTC | CASSPTGAYEQYF
TRBJ2-7 | TRBV11-3 | TRBD2 | once | TGTGCCAGCAGCTTATTAGCGGGAGTTGGGGAGCAGTACTTC | CASSLLAGVGEQYF
TRBJ1-2 | TRBV6-8 | TRBD1 | . | TGTGCCAGCAGACAGGGGGCGGATGGCTACACCTTC | CASRQGADGYTF
TRBJ2-1 | TRBV19 | TRBD2 | . | TGTGCCAGTACCAATGGTAATAGCGGGTGGAATGAGCAGTTCTTC | CASTNGNSGWNEQFF
TRBJ1-1 | TRBV28 | . | . | TGTGCCAGCAGGTTAAGTGGGGGGAACACTGAAGCTTTCTTT | CASRLSGGNTEAFF
TRBJ1-3 | TRBV11-3 | TRBD1 | few | TGTGCCAGCAGCTCCCAGGGGGCGGGCGGAAACACCATATATTTT | CASSSQGAGGNTIYF
TRBJ1-5 | TRBV19 | . | . | TGTGCCAGTAGTCGAATGGGTGGAGGGGGCAATCAGCCCCAGCATTTT | CASSRMGGGGNQPQHF
TRBJ2-4 | TRBV18 | TRBD2 | . | TGTGCCAGCTCACCATCAGCGGGAGGGACTTGGGACATTCAGTACTTC | CASSPSAGGTWDIQYF
TRBJ2-7 | TRBV11-3 | . | large | TGTGCCAGCAGCTTAGGAAGGGGCTCCTACGAGCAGTACTTC | CASSLGRGSYEQYF
TRBJ1-1 | TRBV6-8 | . | . | TGTGCCAGCGTTTGGCAGAACACTGAAGCTTTCTTT | CASVWQNTEAFF
TRBJ2-2 | TRBV5-1 | . | . | TGCGCCAGCAGCTTGGCCGGTTTTGGAGGGGGAGCCACCGGGGAGCTGTTTTTT | CASSLAGFGGGATGELFF
TRBJ2-3 | TRBV6-8 | TRBD1 | . | TGTGCCAGCAAGATCCGGGACAGGCGGATGTATTTT | CASKIRDRRMYF
TRBJ2-7 | TRBV23-1 | TRBD1 | . | TGCGCCAGCAGCCCCGGGACAAAGGGGGCCGAGCAGTACTTC | CASSPGTKGAEQYF
TRBJ2-7 | TRBV5-1 | . | . | TGCGCCAGCAGCTTCCTTCAGGCGGGGCAGACCTACGAGCAGTACTTC | CASSFLQAGQTYEQYF
TRBJ2-6 | TRBV5-1 | . | . | TGCGCCAGCAGTAGGGCAGGGTCTATCTCTGGGGCCAACGTCCTGACTTTC | CASSRAGSISGANVLTF
TRBJ2-7 | TRBV29-1 | . | . | TGCAGCGTTGAAGATCTCGGGAGAGAGGGCTCTTACGAGCAGTACTTC | CSVEDLGREGSYEQYF
TRBJ1-2 | TRBV6-8 | . | . | TGTGCCAGCAGTTCCCGGGAGAATTTTTTCTATGGCTACACCTTC | CASSSRENFFYGYTF
TRBJ1-4 | TRBV11-3 | TRBD1 | once | TGTGCCAGCAGCTCCCAACAGGGGTTAGCTGAAAAACTGTTTTTT | CASSSQQGLAEKLFF
TRBJ2-1 | TRBV23-1 | . | . | TGCGCCAGCAGCCAAGAACCGAAGGATGAGCAGTTCTTC | CASSQEPKDEQFF
TRBJ1-1 | TRBV25-1 | TRBD1 | once | TGTGCCAGCAGTGAATTTTCGTCTGACAGGGGTACTGAAGCTTTCTTT | CASSEFSSDRGTEAFF
TRBJ1-1 | TRBV7-8 | . | . | TGTGCCAGCAGCCCTCGCCTGGGCACTGAAGCTTTCTTT | CASSPRLGTEAFF
TRBJ2-7 | TRBV7-1 | . | . | TGTGCCAGCAGCCCTACAGGGTTCTCCTACGAGCAGTACTTC | CASSPTGFSYEQYF
TRBJ1-2 | TRBV6-8 | . | . | TGTGCCAGTCTACAGGGTAGATATGGCTACACCTTC | CASLQGRYGYTF
TRBJ1-1 | TRBV1 | . | . | TGCGCCAGCAGCCAAGATACCCCTGTGAACACTGAAGCTTTCTTT | CASSQDTPVNTEAFF
TRBJ1-4 | TRBV6-8 | . | . | TGTGCCAGCAGTCCTGGGGGGCTGGAGGAAAAACTGTTTTTT | CASSPGGLEEKLFF
TRBJ1-3 | TRBV6-8 | TRBD1 | . | TGTGCCTGCAACCGGGACAGCTCTGGAAACACCATATATTTT | CACNRDSSGNTIYF
TRBJ2-1 | TRBV15 | . | . | TGTGCCACCAGCAGACAGGGTGGGGGATACAATGAGCAGTTCTTC | CATSRQGGGYNEQFF
TRBJ2-1 | TRBV7-1 | TRBD2 | . | TGTGCCAGCAGCTTATTAGGCGGGAGTTATAATGAGCAGTTCTTC | CASSLLGGSYNEQFF